The clone carrying this T cell receptor (beta chain) was counted once. This sample was included in a study of OX40 agonist ivuxolimab in advanced cancers. Study details: Patients undergoing dose escalation presented with hepatocellular carcinoma, melanoma, renal cell or head and neck cancer. Three patients, one with hepatocellular carcinoma and two with cutaneous melanoma, responded partially.

CDR1 MGHRA and CDR2 YSYEKL come from the germline V gene. The CDR3 length is 15 residues. The V end was cut by 4 bases, the J end by 5 bases, with 14 bases between. Clones were sequenced by immunoSEQ multiplex PCR, and TCRdb holds only the in-frame ones, with some missing. The table has approximately 84,000 clones, roughly 90% seen once; the top ten hold 0.15% to 0.2%. Blood sampling took place at baseline, cycle 4 day 1, and cycle 7 day 1. The rearrangement joins TRBV4-1 to TRBJ1-4; no clear D gene. The sequencing here drew on CD4+ or CD8+ T cells sorted from blood, taken in a trial of the OX40 agonist ivuxolimab. The TCR originated in an adult with an advanced solid tumor such as melanoma, head and neck, liver or kidney cancer. The CDR3 DNA follows: TGCGCCAGCAGCCGAGGACTTACCGGAAATGAAAAACTGTTTTTT. Its translation: CASSRGLTGNEKLFF.